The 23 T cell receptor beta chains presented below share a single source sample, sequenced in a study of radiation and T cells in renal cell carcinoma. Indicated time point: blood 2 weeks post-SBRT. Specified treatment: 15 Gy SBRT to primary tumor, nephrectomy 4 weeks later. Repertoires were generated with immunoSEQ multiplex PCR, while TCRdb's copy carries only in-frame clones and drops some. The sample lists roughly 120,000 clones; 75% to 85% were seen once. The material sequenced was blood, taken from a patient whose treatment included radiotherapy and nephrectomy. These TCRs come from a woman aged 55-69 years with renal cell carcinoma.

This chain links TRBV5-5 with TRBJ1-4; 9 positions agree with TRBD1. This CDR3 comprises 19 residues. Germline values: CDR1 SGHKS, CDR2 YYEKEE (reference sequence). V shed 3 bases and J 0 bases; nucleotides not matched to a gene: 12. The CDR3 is CASSSSFADRGATNEKLFF. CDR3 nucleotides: TGTGCCAGCAGCTCCTCATTTGCGGACAGGGGTGCAACTAATGAAAAACTGTTTTTT.

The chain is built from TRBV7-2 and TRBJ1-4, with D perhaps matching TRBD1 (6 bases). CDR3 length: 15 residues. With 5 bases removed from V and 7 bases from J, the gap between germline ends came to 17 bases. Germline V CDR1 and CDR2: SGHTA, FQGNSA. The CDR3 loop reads CASSRGGARSEKLFF. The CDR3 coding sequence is TGTGCCAGCAGCCGAGGGGGGGCGCGTAGTGAAAAACTGTTTTTT. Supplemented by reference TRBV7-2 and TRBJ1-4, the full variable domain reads GAGVSQSPSNKVTEKGKDVELRCDPISGHTALYWYRQSLGQGLEFLIYFQGNSAPDKSGLPSDRFSAERTGGSVSTLTIQRTQQEDSAVYLCASSRGGARSEKLFFGSGTQLSVL.

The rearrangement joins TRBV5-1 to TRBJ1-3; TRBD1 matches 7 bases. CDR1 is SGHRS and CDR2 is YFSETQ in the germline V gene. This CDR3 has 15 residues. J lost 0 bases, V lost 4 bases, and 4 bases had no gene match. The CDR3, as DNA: TGCGCCAGCAGCAGGGACAGCGCCTCTGGAAACACCATATATTTT. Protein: CASSRDSASGNTIYF.

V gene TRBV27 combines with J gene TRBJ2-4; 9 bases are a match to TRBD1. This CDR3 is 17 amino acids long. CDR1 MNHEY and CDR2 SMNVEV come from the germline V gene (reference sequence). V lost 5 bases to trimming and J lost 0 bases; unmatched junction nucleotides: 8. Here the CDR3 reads CASSPRTGAIAKNIQYF. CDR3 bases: TGTGCCAGCAGTCCCCGGACAGGGGCCATAGCCAAAAACATTCAGTACTTC.

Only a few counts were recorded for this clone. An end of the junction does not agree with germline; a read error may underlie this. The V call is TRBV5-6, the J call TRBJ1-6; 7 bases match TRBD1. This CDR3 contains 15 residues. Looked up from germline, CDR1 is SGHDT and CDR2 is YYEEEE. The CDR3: CASRHRGTNNSPLHF. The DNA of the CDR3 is TGTGCCAGCAGACACAGGGGAACCAATAACTCACCCCTCCACTTT.

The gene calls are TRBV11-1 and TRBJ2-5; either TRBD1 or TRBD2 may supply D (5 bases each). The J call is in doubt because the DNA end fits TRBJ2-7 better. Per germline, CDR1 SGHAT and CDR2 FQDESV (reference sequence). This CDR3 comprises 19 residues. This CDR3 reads CASSSDAGAWIPLLGEQYF. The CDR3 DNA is TGTGCCAGCAGCTCTGATGCCGGGGCTTGGATTCCCCTACTCGGCGAGCAGTACTTC.

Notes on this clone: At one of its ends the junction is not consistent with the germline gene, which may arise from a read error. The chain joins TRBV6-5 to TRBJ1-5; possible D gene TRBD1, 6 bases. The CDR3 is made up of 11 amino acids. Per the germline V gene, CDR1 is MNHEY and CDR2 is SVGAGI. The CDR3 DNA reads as TGTGCCAGCAGCCGTACAGGGACCAAGCGTTTT. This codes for CASSRTGTKRF.

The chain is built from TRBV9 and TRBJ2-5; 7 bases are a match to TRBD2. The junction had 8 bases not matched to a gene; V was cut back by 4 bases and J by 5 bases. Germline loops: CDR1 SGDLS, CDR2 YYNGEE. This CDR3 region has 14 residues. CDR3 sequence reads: CASSISSGGETQYF. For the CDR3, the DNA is TGTGCCAGCAGCATCTCTAGCGGCGGGGAGACCCAGTACTTC.

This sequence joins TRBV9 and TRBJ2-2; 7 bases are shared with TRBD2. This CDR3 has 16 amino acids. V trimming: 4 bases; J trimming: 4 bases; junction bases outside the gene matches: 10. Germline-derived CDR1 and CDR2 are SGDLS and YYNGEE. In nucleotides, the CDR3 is TGTGCCAGCAGCCCCTTCCACCGGGGGGTCACCGGGGAGCTGTTTTTT. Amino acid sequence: CASSPFHRGVTGELFF.

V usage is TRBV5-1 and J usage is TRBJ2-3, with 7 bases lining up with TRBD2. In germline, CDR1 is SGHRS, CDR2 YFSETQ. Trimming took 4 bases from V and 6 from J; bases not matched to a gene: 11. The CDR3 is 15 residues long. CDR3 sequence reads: CASSGAAGKFDTQYF. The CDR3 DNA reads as TGCGCCAGCAGCGGGGCAGCGGGAAAGTTTGATACGCAGTATTTT.

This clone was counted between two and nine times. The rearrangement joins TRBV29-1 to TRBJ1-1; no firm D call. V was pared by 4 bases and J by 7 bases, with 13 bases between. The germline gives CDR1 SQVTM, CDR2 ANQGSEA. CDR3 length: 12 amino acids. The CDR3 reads CSVGHPDREAFF. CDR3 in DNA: TGCAGCGTTGGACACCCCGATCGTGAAGCTTTCTTT.

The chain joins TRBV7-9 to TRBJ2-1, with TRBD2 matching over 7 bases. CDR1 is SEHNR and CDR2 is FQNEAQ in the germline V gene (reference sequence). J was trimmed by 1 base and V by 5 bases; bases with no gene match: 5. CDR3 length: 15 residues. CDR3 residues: CASSPRLASYNEQFF. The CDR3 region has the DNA TGTGCCAGCAGCCCCCGACTAGCTTCCTACAATGAGCAGTTCTTC.

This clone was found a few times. This CDR3 is CASSPSGVNTEAFF. Here the CDR3 DNA reads TGTGCCAGCTCACCATCAGGGGTAAACACTGAAGCTTTCTTT. The J gene is TRBJ1-1, the V gene TRBV18, with D tentatively TRBD1 (6 bases). The V end lost 2 bases, the J end lost 2 bases, and 9 bases lay between the germline ends. Per the germline V gene, CDR1 is KGHSH and CDR2 is LQKENI. This CDR3 has 14 amino acids.

The chain's CDR3 is CASSISWGRRLNTEAFF. As DNA, the CDR3 is TGTGCCAGTAGTATAAGTTGGGGCCGAAGATTGAACACTGAAGCTTTCTTT. The chain joins TRBV19 to TRBJ1-1; a weak D match, TRBD1 (5 bases). Per germline, CDR1 LNHDA and CDR2 SQIVND (reference sequence). The CDR3 is made up of 17 amino acids. The V end was cut by 2 bases, the J end by 0 bases, with 16 bases between.

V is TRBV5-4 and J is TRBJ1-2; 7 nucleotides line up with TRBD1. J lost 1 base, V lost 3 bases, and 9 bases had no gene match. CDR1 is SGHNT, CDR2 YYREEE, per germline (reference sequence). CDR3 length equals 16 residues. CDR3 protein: CASSSRLGGSNYGYTF. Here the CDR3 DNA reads TGTGCCAGCAGCTCCCGGTTAGGGGGCAGTAACTATGGCTACACCTTC.

As DNA, the CDR3 is TGTGCCAGCAGCTTGGGAGACGGACCGCCCCCCAATGGCTACACCTTC. This codes for CASSLGDGPPPNGYTF. The chain couples TRBV5-6 to TRBJ1-2; D gene unclear. The CDR3 is made up of 16 amino acids. V lost 0 bases, J lost 6 bases, and 18 bases lay in between. The germline V gene has CDR1 SGHDT and CDR2 YYEEEE.

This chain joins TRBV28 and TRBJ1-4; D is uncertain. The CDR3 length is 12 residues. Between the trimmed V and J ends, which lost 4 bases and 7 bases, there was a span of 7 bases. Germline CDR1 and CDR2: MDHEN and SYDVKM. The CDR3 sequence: CASSWSREKLFF. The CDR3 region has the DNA TGTGCCAGCAGTTGGTCCCGTGAAAAACTGTTTTTT.

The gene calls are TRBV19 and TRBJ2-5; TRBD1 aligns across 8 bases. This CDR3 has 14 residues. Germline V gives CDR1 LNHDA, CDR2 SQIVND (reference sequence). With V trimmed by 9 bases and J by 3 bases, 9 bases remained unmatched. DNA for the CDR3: TGTGCCAGCAGCGTACAGGGGGGAAAAGAGACCCAGTACTTC. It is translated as CASSVQGGKETQYF.

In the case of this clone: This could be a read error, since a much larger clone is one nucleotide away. CDR3 protein: CASSLEQNTEAFF. CDR3 sequence (DNA): TGTGCCAGCAGCTTAGAACAGAACACTGAAGCTTTCTTT. The V gene is TRBV7-9, the J gene TRBJ1-1; D is unresolved. The CDR3 runs to 13 residues. The germline V and J ends were trimmed by 1 base and 1 base, with 4 bases remaining between them. Germline V lookup: CDR1 SEHNR, CDR2 FQNEAQ (reference sequence). Complete variable domain (other parts from reference TRBV7-9 and TRBJ1-1): DTGVSQNPRHKITKRGQNVTFRCDPISEHNRLYWYRQTLGQGPEFLTYFQNEAQLEKSRLLSDRFSAERPKGSFSTLEIQRTEQGDSAMYLCASSLEQNTEAFFGQGTRLTVV.

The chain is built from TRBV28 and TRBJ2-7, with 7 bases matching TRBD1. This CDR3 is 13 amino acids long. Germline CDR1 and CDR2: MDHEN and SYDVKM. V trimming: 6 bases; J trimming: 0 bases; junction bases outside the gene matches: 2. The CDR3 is CASRQGSSYEQYF. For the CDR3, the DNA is TGTGCCAGCAGACAGGGGAGCTCCTACGAGCAGTACTTC. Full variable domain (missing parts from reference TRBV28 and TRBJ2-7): DVKVTQSSRYLVKRTGEKVFLECVQDMDHENMFWYRQDPGLGLRLIYFSYDVKMKEKGDIPEGYSVSREKKERFSLILESASTNQTSMYLCASRQGSSYEQYFGPGTRLTVT.

The CDR3 loop is CASSSGGWQETQYF. CDR3 bases: TGTGCCAGTTCTAGCGGGGGTTGGCAAGAGACCCAGTACTTC. This chain joins TRBV9 and TRBJ2-5; 10 bases map to TRBD2. The CDR3 runs 14 residues. CDR1 SGDLS and CDR2 YYNGEE come from the germline V gene. V trimming: 8 bases; J trimming: 2 bases; junction bases outside the gene matches: 6.

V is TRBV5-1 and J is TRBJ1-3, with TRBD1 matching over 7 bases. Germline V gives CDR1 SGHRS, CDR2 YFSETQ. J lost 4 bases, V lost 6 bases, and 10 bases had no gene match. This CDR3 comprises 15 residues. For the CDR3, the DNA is TGCGCCAGCACCCGAACGGGACAGAGAGGAAACACCATATATTTT. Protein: CASTRTGQRGNTIYF. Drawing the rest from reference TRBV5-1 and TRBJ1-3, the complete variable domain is KAGVTQTPRYLIKTRGQQVTLSCSPISGHRSVSWYQQTPGQGLQFLFEYFSETQRNKGNFPGRFSGRQFSNSRSEMNVSTLELGDSALYLCASTRTGQRGNTIYFGEGSWLTVV.

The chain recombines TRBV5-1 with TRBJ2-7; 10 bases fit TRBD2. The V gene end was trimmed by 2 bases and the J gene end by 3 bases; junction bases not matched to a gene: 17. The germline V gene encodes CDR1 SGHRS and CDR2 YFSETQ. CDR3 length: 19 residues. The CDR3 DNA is TGCGCCAGCAGCTTACCCCTATACAGCGGGAGGGCCAGTCTCTACGAGCAGTACTTC. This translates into CASSLPLYSGRASLYEQYF.